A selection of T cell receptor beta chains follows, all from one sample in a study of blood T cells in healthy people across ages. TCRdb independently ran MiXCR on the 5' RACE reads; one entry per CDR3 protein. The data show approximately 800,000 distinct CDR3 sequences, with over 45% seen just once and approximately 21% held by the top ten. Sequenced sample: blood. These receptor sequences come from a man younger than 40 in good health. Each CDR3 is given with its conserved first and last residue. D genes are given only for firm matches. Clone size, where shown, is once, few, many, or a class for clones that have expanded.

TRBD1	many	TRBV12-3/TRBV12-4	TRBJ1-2	CASRRDRRNYGYTF	TGTGCCAGCAGAAGGGACAGGCGTAACTATGGCTACACCTTC
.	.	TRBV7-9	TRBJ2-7	CASSPMYSEQYF	TGTGCCAGCAGCCCTATGTACTCCGAGCAGTACTTC
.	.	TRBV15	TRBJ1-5	CATSYNLGQPQHF	TGTGCCACCAGCTATAACCTCGGGCAGCCCCAGCATTTT
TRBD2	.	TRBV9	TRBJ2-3	CASSVGAASGGTDTQYF	TGTGCCAGCAGCGTAGGGGCCGCTAGCGGGGGCACAGATACGCAGTATTTT
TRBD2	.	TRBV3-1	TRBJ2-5	CASSQVARGLAGSETQYF	TGTGCCAGCAGCCAAGTTGCTCGGGGACTAGCGGGTTCGGAGACCCAGTACTTC
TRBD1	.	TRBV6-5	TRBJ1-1	CASSPDRTSKAFF	TGTGCCAGCAGCCCGGACAGGACTAGTAAAGCTTTCTTT
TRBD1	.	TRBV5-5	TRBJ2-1	CASSPGTGRSDEQFF	TGTGCCAGCAGCCCGGGGACAGGGAGATCCGATGAGCAGTTCTTC
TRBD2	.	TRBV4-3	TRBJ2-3	CASSQGLSGTPDVQYF	TGCGCCAGCAGCCAAGGGCTTAGCGGGACCCCAGATGTGCAGTATTTT
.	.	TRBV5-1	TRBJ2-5	CASSPAKVQETQYF	TGCGCCAGCAGCCCGGCCAAGGTCCAAGAGACCCAGTACTTC
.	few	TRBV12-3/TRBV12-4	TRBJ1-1	CASSSVDQVSNTEAFF	TGTGCCAGCAGTTCCGTAGACCAGGTCTCGAACACTGAAGCTTTCTTT
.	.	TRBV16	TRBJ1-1	CASSQFGGTEAFF	TGTGCCAGCAGCCAATTTGGCGGGACTGAAGCTTTCTTT
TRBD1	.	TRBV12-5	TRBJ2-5	CASGTGTAGAETQYF	TGTGCTAGTGGTACCGGGACAGCCGGCGCGGAGACCCAGTACTTC
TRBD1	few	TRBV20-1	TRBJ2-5	CSAIGGVDEQYF	TGCAGTGCTATAGGGGGCGTCGATGAGCAGTACTTC
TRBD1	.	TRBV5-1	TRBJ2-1	CASSEGQGSNEQFF	TGCGCCAGCAGCGAGGGACAGGGAAGCAATGAGCAGTTCTTC
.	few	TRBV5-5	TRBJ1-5	CASSFGHSNQPQHF	TGTGCCAGCAGCTTTGGACATAGCAATCAGCCCCAGCATTTT
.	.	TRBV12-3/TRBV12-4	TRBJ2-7	CASGLAAIAYEQYF	TGTGCCAGCGGGTTAGCGGCGATCGCCTACGAGCAGTACTTC
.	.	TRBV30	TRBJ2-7	CAWSVRGIHEQYF	TGTGCCTGGAGTGTACGAGGGATACACGAGCAGTACTTC
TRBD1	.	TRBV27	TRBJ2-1	CASSPAGTGNGEQFF	TGTGCCAGCAGCCCAGCCGGGACAGGGAACGGTGAGCAGTTCTTC
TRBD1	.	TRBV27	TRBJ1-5	CASSLTGGATWHPQHF	TGTGCCAGCAGTCTGACAGGGGGCGCGACATGGCACCCCCAGCATTTT
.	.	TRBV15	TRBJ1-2	CATSRSGLTLLSYTF	TGTGCCACCAGCAGGTCGGGACTGACCCTCCTCAGCTACACCTTC
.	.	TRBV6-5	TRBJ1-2	CASSYGSASYGYTF	TGTGCCAGCAGTTACGGGTCAGCCTCCTATGGCTACACCTTC
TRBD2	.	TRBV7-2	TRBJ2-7	CASSLGLADYKQYF	TGTGCCAGCAGCTTAGGGCTAGCGGATTACAAGCAGTACTTC
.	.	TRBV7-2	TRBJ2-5	CASSPGLVPPQETQYF	TGTGCCAGCAGCCCAGGACTCGTCCCACCCCAAGAGACCCAGTACTTC
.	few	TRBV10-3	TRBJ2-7	CAISNPRVEQYF	TGTGCCATCAGCAACCCCCGGGTCGAGCAGTACTTC
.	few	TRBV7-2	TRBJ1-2	CASSLGPSAFNGYTF	TGTGCCAGCAGCTTAGGACCGTCAGCGTTCAATGGCTACACCTTC
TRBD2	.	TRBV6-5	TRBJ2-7	CASSYRTSGKKEQYF	TGTGCCAGCAGTTACAGAACTAGCGGGAAGAAAGAGCAGTACTTC
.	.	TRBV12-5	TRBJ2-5	CASGAGRTQETQYF	TGTGCTAGTGGCGCGGGACGGACCCAAGAGACCCAGTACTTC
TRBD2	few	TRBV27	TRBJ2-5	CASSLSGTRAGEQYF	TGTGCCAGCAGTTTATCAGGAACCCGGGCGGGAGAGCAGTACTTC
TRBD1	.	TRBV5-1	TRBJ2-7	CASSLGGGQGIDEQYF	TGCGCCAGCAGCTTGGGAGGTGGACAGGGCATCGACGAGCAGTACTTC
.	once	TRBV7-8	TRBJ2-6	CASSLVAFYSGANVLTF	TGTGCCAGCAGCTTAGTGGCGTTCTACTCTGGGGCCAACGTCCTGACTTTC
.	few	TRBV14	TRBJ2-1	CASSQEGQGLRDSYNEQFF	TGTGCCAGCAGCCAAGAAGGGCAGGGGTTACGTGACTCCTACAATGAGCAGTTCTTC
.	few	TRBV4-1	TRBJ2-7	CASSQFDGEQYF	TGCGCCAGCAGCCAATTCGATGGCGAGCAGTACTTC
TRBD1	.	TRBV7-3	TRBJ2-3	CASSLSEGAMNQDTQYF	TGTGCCAGCAGCTTGAGTGAGGGGGCAATGAATCAAGATACGCAGTATTTT
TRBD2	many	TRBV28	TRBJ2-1	CASRSSAGRAAGGEQFF	TGTGCCAGCAGGTCCTCGGCCGGGAGGGCTGCTGGGGGTGAGCAGTTCTTC
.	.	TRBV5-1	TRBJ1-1	CASSFGDPPRSTEAFF	TGCGCCAGCAGCTTCGGCGACCCGCCGAGGAGCACTGAAGCTTTCTTT
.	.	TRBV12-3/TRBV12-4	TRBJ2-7	CASTLLDRPYEQYF	TGTGCCAGCACGCTACTTGACAGGCCCTACGAGCAGTACTTC
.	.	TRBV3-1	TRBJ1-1	CASSQGSGGTAEAFF	TGTGCCAGCAGCCAAGGAAGCGGCGGAACAGCTGAAGCTTTCTTT
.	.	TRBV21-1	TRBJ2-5	CASGWGDRGKETQYF	TGTGCCAGCGGTTGGGGCGACAGGGGGAAAGAGACCCAGTACTTC
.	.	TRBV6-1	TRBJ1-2	CASRRLQGSGYTF	TGTGCCAGCAGGAGACTACAGGGTAGTGGCTACACCTTC
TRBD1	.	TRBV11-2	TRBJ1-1	CASSLSPDRIEAFF	TGTGCCAGCAGCTTATCCCCGGACAGGATTGAAGCTTTCTTT
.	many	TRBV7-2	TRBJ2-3	CASSLSVAAAPDTQYF	TGTGCCAGCAGCTTATCGGTAGCGGCGGCTCCGGATACGCAGTATTTT
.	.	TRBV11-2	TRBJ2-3	CASSLGWTDTQYF	TGTGCCAGCAGCTTAGGGTGGACAGATACGCAGTATTTT
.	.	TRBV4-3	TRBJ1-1	CASSQEGWRGRSTEAFF	TGCGCCAGCAGCCAAGAGGGGTGGAGGGGACGGAGCACTGAAGCTTTCTTT
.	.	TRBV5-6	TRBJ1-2	CASSFGTWQLHYGYTF	TGTGCCAGCAGCTTCGGTACTTGGCAGCTCCACTATGGCTACACCTTC
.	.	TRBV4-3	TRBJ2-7	CASSQEGGQTYNEQYF	TGCGCCAGCAGCCAAGAGGGCGGGCAAACCTACAATGAGCAGTACTTC
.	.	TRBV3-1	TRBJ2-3	CASSQDARGTDTQYF	TGTGCCAGCAGCCAAGATGCGCGGGGTACAGATACGCAGTATTTT
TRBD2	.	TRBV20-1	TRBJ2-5	CSARSRLAGGPYQETQYF	TGCAGTGCCCGCAGCCGACTAGCGGGGGGTCCTTACCAAGAGACCCAGTACTTC
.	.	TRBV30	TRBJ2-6	CAWSESPTGANVLTF	TGTGCCTGGAGTGAGAGCCCCACTGGGGCCAACGTCCTGACTTTC
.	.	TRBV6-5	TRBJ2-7	CASGNGYEQYF	TGTGCCAGCGGGAACGGTTACGAGCAGTACTTC
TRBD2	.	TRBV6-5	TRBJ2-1	CASKRENSYNEQFF	TGTGCCAGTAAGCGGGAGAACTCCTACAATGAGCAGTTCTTC
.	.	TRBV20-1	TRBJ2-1	CSAREVGSTPYNEQFF	TGCAGTGCTAGAGAAGTCGGGAGTACCCCCTACAATGAGCAGTTCTTC
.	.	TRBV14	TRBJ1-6	CASSHSRGSPLHF	TGTGCCAGCAGCCATTCCAGGGGCTCACCCCTCCACTTT
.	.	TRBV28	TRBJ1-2	CASRTPLTDGYTF	TGTGCCAGCAGAACACCACTGACAGATGGCTACACCTTC
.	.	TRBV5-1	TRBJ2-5	CACKPDSTFPEQYF	TGCGCCTGCAAACCAGACTCGACGTTCCCGGAGCAGTACTTC